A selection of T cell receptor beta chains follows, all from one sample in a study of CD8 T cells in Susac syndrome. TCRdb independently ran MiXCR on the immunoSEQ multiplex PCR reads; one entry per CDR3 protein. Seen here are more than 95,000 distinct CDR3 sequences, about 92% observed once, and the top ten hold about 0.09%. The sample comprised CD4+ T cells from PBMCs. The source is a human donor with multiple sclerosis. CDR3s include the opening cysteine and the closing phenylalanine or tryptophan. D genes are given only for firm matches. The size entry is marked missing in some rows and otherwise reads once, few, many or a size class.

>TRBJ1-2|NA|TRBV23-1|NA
TGCGCCGGCAGTCGGACAGTTCTACCCTATGGCTACACCTTC
CAGSRTVLPYGYTF
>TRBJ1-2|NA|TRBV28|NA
TGTGCCAGCGCCACAGGGTTAATCTATGGCTACACCTTC
CASATGLIYGYTF
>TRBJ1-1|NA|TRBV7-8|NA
TGTGCCAGCAGCTTGAGGGGGAGCACTGAAGCTTTCTTT
CASSLRGSTEAFF
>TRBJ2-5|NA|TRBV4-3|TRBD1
TGCGCCAGCAGCCAAGCACAGGGGTTCCAAGAGACCCAGTACTTC
CASSQAQGFQETQYF
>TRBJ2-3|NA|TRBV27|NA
TGTGCCAGCAGTTTAGGAGGGATCACAGATACGCAGTATTTT
CASSLGGITDTQYF
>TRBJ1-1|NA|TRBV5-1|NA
TGCGCCAGCAGCCCTGGGTGGGACACTGAAGCTTTCTTT
CASSPGWDTEAFF
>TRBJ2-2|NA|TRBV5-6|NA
TGTGCCAGCAGCTTGCTTGAGACAAGGTCGAACACCGGGGAGCTGTTTTTT
CASSLLETRSNTGELFF
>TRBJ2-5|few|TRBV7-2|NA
TGTGCCAGCAGCTTAGCGATGGGGGAGACCCAGTACTTC
CASSLAMGETQYF
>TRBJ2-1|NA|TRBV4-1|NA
TGCGCCAGCAGCCAATTCCTGCGGAGCTCCTACAATGAGCAGTTCTTC
CASSQFLRSSYNEQFF
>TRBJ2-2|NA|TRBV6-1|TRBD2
TGTGCCAGCAGTGAAGGGTGGAGCGGGGGCACCGGGGAGCTGTTTTTT
CASSEGWSGGTGELFF
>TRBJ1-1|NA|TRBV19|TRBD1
TGTGCCAGTTTTATGACAGGGGGCACTGAAGCTTTCTTT
CASFMTGGTEAFF
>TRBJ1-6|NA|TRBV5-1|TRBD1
TGCGCCAGCAGCTTGGTGGGACAGGGGAGTTCACCCCTCCACTTT
CASSLVGQGSSPLHF
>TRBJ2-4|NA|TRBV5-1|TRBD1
TGCGCCAGCAGCTTGGGGGACAGGGGGATCATTCAGTACTTC
CASSLGDRGIIQYF
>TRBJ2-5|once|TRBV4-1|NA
TGCGCCAGCAGCCAAGATAGGTTCGGTAGAGGTGTAGCGTCCGGGGAGACCCAGTACTTC
CASSQDRFGRGVASGETQYF
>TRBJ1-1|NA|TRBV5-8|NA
TGTGCCAGCAGCTTTCCGGGACACCGGAACACTGAAGCTTTCTTT
CASSFPGHRNTEAFF
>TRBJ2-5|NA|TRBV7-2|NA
TGTGCCAGCAGTTACAGAACCGGGCCCCAAGAGACCCAGTACTTC
CASSYRTGPQETQYF
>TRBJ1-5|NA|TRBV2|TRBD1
TGTGCCAGCAGTGATGACAGGGGGCGGCAGCCCCAGCATTTT
CASSDDRGRQPQHF
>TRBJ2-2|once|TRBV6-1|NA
TGTGCCAGCAGCTGGAGTTCCGGGGAGCTGTTTTTT
CASSWSSGELFF
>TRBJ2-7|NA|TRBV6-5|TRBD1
TGTGCCAGCAGTTACTCGAATCGGCAGGGGGTCCACCCTTACGAGCAGTACTTC
CASSYSNRQGVHPYEQYF
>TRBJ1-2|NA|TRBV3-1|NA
TGTGCCAGCAGTCAGGGCGGGTATGGCTACACCTTC
CASSQGGYGYTF
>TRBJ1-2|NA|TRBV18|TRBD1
TGTGCCAGCTCACCCGGGGACAGGGCTGGCTACACCTTC
CASSPGDRAGYTF
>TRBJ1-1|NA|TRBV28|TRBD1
TGTGCCAGCAGTCTCCGGGACAGGGGATCGGCTGAAGCTTTCTTT
CASSLRDRGSAEAFF
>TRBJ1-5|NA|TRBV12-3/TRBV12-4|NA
TGTGCCAGCAGTTTCGTGGCGGGGATTTCCAATCAGCCCCAGCATTTT
CASSFVAGISNQPQHF
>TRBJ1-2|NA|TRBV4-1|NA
TGCGCCAGCAGCCAAGATCCGTCGGACAACTATGGCTACACCTTC
CASSQDPSDNYGYTF
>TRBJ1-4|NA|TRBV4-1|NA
TGCGCCAGCAGCCAAGATATGCTGAGGAATGAAAAACTGTTTTTT
CASSQDMLRNEKLFF
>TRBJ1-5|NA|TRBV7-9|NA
TGTGCCAGCAGCTTCAGTCAGTGGGAGCCCCAGCATTTT
CASSFSQWEPQHF
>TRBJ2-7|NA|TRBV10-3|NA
TGTGCCATCAGTGAGGACAGCTACGAGCAGTACTTC
CAISEDSYEQYF
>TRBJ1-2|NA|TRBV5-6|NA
TGTGCCAGCAGCTTGGGGACAGCTTCTAGTGGCTACACCTTC
CASSLGTASSGYTF
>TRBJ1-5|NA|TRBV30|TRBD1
TGTGCCTGTCGAACAGGGGGCGGATATAGCAATCAGCCCCAGCATTTT
CACRTGGGYSNQPQHF
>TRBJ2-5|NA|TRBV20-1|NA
TGCAGTGCTAGAGATGTGACTAGCCAAGAGACCCAGTACTTC
CSARDVTSQETQYF
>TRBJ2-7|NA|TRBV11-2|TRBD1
TGTGCCAGCAGCTTAACCGGGACAGGGGACGAGCAGTACTTC
CASSLTGTGDEQYF
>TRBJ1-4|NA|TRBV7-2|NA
TGTGCCAGCAGCCATACAGGGCCGGACGAAAAACTGTTTTTT
CASSHTGPDEKLFF
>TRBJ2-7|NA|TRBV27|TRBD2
TGTGCCAGCAGGGGACTAGGTAACGAGCAGTACTTC
CASRGLGNEQYF
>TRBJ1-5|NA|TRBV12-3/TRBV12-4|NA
TGTGCCAGCGTCCGGGATGATCCCGATCAGCCCCAGCATTTT
CASVRDDPDQPQHF
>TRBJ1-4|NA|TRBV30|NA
TGTGCCTGGAGTGCACGAATGGGGGAAAAACTGTTTTTT
CAWSARMGEKLFF
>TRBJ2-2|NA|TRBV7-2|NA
TGTGCCAGCAGCTGGGGAAGGAGCGGGGGGGAGCTGTTTTTT
CASSWGRSGGELFF
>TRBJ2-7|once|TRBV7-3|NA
TGTGCCAGCAGGATTCTTGGGCCCTCTAACGAGCAGTACTTC
CASRILGPSNEQYF
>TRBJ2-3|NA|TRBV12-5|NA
TGTGCTAGTGGCCCACGGACAGTGACTAGCACAGATACGCAGTATTTT
CASGPRTVTSTDTQYF
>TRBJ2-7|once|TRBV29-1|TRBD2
TGCAGCGTTGAGGGTAGGGCGGGGGTCTACGAGCAGTACTTC
CSVEGRAGVYEQYF
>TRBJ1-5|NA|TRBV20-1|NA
TGCAGTGCTTGGGGGGGACGGAACAATCAGCCCCAGCATTTT
CSAWGGRNNQPQHF
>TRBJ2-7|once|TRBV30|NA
TGTGCCTGGAGTAGATCCCGGGGAGGCGAGCAGTACTTC
CAWSRSRGGEQYF
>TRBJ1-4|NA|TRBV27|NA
TGTGCCAGCAGTCCCGTTTGGGATGGTGAAAAACTGTTTTTT
CASSPVWDGEKLFF
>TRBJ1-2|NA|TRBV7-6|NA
TGTGCCAGCAGCCCTCTTAACTATGGCTACACCTTC
CASSPLNYGYTF